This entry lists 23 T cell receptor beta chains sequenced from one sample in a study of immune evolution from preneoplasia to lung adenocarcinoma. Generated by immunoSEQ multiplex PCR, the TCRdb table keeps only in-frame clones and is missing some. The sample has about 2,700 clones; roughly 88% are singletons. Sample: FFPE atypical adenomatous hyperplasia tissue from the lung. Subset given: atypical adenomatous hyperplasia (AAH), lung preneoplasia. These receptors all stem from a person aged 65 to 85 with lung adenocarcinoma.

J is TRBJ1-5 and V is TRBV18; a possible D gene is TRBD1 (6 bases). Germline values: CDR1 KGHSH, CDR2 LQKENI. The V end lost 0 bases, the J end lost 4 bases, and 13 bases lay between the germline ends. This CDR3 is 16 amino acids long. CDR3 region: CASSPPNGQSNQPQHF. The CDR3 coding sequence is TGTGCCAGCTCACCACCGAACGGACAGAGTAATCAGCCCCAGCATTTT. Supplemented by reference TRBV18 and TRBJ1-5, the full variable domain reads NAGVMQNPRHLVRRRGQEARLRCSPMKGHSHVYWYRQLPEEGLKFMVYLQKENIIDESGMPKERFSAEFPKEGPSILRIQQVVRGDSAAYFCASSPPNGQSNQPQHFGDGTRLSIL.

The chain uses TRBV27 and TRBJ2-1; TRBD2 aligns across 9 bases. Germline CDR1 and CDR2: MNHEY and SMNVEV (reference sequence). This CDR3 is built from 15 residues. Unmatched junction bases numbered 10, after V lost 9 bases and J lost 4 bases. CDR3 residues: CASYPGTSIYNEQFF. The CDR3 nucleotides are TGTGCCAGTTATCCCGGGACTAGCATATACAATGAGCAGTTCTTC.

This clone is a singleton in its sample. The CDR3 reads CASSPQGHAYNEQFF. The CDR3 coding sequence is TGTGCCAGCTCACCCCAGGGCCACGCATACAATGAGCAGTTCTTC. This chain uses TRBV18 with TRBJ2-1; D is perhaps TRBD1 (5 bases). CDR3 size: 15 residues. V lost 3 bases to trimming and J lost 4 bases, with 13 bases between them. Germline V gene data show CDR1 as KGHSH and CDR2 as LQKENI.

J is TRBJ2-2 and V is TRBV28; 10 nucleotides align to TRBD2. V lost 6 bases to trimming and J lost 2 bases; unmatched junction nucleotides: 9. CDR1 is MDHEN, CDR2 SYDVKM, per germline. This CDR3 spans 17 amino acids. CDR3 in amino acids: CASRIPGLAENTGELFF. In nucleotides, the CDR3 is TGTGCCAGCAGGATACCCGGACTAGCGGAAAACACCGGGGAGCTGTTTTTT.

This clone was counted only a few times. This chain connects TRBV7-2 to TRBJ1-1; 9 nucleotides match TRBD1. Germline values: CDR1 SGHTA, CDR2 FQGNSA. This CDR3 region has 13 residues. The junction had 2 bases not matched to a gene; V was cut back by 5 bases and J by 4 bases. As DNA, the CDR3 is TGTGCCAGCAGCGGGGACAGGGTCACTGAAGCTTTCTTT. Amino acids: CASSGDRVTEAFF. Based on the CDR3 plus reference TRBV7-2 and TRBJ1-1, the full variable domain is GAGVSQSPSNKVTEKGKDVELRCDPISGHTALYWYRQSLGQGLEFLIYFQGNSAPDKSGLPSDRFSAERTGGSVSTLTIQRTQQEDSAVYLCASSGDRVTEAFFGQGTRLTVV.

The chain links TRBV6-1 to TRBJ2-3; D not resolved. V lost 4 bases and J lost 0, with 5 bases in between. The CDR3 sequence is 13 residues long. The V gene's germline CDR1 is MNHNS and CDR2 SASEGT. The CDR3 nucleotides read TGTGCCAGCAGTGTGACTAGCACAGATACGCAGTATTTT. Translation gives CASSVTSTDTQYF.

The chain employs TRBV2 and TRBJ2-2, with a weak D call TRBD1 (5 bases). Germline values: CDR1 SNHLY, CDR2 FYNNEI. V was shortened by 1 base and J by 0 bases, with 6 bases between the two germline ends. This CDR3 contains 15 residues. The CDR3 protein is CASSEVRANTGELFF. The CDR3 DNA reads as TGTGCCAGCAGTGAAGTCAGGGCGAACACCGGGGAGCTGTTTTTT. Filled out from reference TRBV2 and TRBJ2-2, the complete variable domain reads EPEVTQTPSHQVTQMGQEVILRCVPISNHLYFYWYRQILGQKVEFLVSFYNNEISEKSEIFDDQFSVERPDGSNFTLKIRSTKLEDSAMYFCASSEVRANTGELFFGEGSRLTVL.

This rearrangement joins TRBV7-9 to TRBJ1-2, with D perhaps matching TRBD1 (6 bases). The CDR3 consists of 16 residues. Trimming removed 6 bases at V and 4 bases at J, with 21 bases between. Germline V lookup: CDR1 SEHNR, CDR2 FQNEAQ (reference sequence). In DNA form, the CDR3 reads TGTGCCAGCAGTTTCTGGTCAAAAGTCAGGGGCTATGGCTACACCTTC. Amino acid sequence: CASSFWSKVRGYGYTF.

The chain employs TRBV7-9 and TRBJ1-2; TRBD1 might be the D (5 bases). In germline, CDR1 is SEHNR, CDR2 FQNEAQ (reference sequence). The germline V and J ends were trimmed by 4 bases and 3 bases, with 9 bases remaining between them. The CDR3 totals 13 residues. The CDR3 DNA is TGTGCCAGCAGCTCAGAGGGGCACTATGGCTACACCTTC. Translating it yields CASSSEGHYGYTF.

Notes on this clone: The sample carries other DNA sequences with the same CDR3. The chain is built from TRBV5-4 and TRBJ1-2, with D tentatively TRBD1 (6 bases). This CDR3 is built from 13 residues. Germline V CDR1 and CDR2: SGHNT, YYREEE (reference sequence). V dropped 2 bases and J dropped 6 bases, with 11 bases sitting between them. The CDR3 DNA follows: TGTGCCAGCAGCTTACAGGGTAGGGATGGCTACACCTTC. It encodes CASSLQGRDGYTF.

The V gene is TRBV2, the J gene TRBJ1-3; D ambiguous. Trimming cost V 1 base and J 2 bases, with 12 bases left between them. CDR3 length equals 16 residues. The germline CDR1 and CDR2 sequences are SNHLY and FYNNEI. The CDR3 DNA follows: TGTGCCAGCAGTGAAGTTCGAGGAGGCACTGGAAACACCATATATTTT. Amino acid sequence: CASSEVRGGTGNTIYF. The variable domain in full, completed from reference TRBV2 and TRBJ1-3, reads EPEVTQTPSHQVTQMGQEVILRCVPISNHLYFYWYRQILGQKVEFLVSFYNNEISEKSEIFDDQFSVERPDGSNFTLKIRSTKLEDSAMYFCASSEVRGGTGNTIYFGEGSWLTVV.

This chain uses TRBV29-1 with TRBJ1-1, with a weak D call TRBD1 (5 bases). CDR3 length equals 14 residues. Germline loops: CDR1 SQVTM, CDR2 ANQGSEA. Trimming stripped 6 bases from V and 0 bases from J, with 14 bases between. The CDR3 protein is CSVNGGVMNTEAFF. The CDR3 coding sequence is TGCAGCGTAAATGGGGGGGTGATGAACACTGAAGCTTTCTTT.

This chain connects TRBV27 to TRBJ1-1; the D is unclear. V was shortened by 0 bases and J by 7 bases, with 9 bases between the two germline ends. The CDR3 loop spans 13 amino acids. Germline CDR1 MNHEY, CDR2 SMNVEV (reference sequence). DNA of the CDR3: TGTGCCAGCAGTTTATCCCCCGCAAGTGAAGCTTTCTTT. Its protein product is CASSLSPASEAFF.

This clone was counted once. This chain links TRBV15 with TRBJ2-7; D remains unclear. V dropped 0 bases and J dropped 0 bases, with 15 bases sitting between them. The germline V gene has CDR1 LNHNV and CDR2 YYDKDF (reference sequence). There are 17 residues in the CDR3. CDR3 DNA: TGTGCCACCAGCAGAGATGATTTGGCGGAGAGCTCCTACGAGCAGTACTTC. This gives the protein CATSRDDLAESSYEQYF.

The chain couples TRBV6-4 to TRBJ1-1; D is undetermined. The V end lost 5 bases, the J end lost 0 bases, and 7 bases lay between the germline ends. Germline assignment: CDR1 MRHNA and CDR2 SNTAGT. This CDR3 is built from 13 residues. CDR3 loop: CASSRALNTEAFF. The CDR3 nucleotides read TGTGCCAGCAGTAGGGCACTGAACACTGAAGCTTTCTTT.

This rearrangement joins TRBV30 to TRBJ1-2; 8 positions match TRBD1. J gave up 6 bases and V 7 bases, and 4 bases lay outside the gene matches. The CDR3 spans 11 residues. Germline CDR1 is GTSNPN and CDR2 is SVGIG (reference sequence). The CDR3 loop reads CASDRVNGYTF. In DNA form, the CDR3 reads TGTGCCTCGGACAGGGTCAATGGCTACACCTTC. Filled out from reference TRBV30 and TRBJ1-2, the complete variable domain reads SQTIHQWPATLVQPVGSPLSLECTVEGTSNPNLYWYRQAAGRGLQLLFYSVGIGQISSEVPQNLSASRPQDRQFILSSKKLLLSDSGFYLCASDRVNGYTFGSGTRLTVV.

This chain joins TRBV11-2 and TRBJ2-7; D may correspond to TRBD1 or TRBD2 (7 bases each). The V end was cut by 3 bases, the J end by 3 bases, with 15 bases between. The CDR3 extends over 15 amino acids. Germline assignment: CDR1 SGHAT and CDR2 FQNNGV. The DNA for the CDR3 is TGTGCCAGCAGCTTGGGAGGGGACAGTTTCTACGAGCAGTACTTC. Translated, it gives CASSLGGDSFYEQYF.

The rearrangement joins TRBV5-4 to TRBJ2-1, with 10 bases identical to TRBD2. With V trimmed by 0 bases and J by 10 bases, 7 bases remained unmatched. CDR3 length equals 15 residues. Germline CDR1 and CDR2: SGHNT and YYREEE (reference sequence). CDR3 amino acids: CASSLAVAGGREQFF. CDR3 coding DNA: TGTGCCAGCAGCTTGGCCGTAGCGGGAGGCCGGGAGCAGTTCTTC.

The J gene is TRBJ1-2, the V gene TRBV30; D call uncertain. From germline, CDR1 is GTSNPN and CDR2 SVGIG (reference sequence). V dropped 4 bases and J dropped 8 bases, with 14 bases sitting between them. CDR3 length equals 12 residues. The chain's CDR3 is CAWNWEGSGYTF. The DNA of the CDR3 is TGTGCCTGGAATTGGGAGGGATCGGGCTACACCTTC.

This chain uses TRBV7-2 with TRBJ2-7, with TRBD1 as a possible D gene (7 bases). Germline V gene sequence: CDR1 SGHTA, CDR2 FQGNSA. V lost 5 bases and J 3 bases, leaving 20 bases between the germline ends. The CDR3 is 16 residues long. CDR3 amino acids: CASSHDAGGKHYEQYF. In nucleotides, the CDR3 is TGTGCCAGCAGCCATGATGCAGGGGGGAAGCACTACGAGCAGTACTTC.

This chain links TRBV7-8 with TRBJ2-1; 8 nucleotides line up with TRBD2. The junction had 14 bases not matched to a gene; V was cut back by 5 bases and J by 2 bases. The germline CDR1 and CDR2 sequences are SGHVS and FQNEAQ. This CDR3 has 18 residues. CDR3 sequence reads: CASSPSWIAGNTYNEQFF. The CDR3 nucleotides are TGTGCCAGCAGCCCGTCCTGGATAGCGGGAAACACCTACAATGAGCAGTTCTTC. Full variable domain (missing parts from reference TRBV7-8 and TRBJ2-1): GAGVSQSPRYKVAKRGQDVALRCDPISGHVSLFWYQQALGQGPEFLTYFQNEAQLDKSGLPSDRFFAERPEGSVSTLKIQRTQQEDSAVYLCASSPSWIAGNTYNEQFFGPGTRLTVL.

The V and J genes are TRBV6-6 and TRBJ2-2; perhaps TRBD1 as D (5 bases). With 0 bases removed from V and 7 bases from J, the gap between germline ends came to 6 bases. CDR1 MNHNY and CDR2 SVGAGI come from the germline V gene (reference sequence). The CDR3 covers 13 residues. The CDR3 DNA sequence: TGTGCCAGCAGTTACTCTGGACACGGGGAGCTGTTTTTT. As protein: CASSYSGHGELFF.

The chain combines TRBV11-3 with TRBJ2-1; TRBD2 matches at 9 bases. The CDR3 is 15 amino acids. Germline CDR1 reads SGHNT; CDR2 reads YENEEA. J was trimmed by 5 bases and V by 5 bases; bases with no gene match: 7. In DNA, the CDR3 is TGTGCCAGCAGCGTCCTAGCGGGACCGAACAATGAGCAGTTCTTC. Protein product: CASSVLAGPNNEQFF.